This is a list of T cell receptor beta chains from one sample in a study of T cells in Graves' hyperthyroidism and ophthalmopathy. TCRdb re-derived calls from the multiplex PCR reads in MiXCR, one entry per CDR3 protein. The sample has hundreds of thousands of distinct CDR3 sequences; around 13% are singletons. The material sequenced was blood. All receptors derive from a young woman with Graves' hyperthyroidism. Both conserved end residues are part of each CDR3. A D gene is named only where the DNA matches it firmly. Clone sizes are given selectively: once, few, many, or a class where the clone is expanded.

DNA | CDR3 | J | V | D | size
TGTGCCAGCAGTTTTTTCGAAGAAACTGAGCAGTACTTC | CASSFFEETEQYF | TRBJ2-7 | TRBV12-3/TRBV12-4 | . | many
TGTGCCAGCAGCTTAAGGCCGCGCACAGATACGCAGTATTTT | CASSLRPRTDTQYF | TRBJ2-3 | TRBV7-2 | . | many
TGTGCCAGCAGCGCACAGCGGGGGGCGCATTTGGCCAAAAACATTCAGTACTTC | CASSAQRGAHLAKNIQYF | TRBJ2-4 | TRBV7-2 | TRBD2 | many
TGTGCCAGCAGAGCTACAGGGGGCCCACCCTACGAGCAGTACTTC | CASRATGGPPYEQYF | TRBJ2-7 | TRBV28 | TRBD1 | few
TGTGCCAGCAGTCCGGTCGGGGGAACCGTGTACGAGCAGTACTTC | CASSPVGGTVYEQYF | TRBJ2-7 | TRBV6-1 | . | few
TGTGCCAGCAGCCCATGGGGGGAGGCGGAGGGCTACACCTTC | CASSPWGEAEGYTF | TRBJ1-2 | TRBV6-1 | . | few
TGCGCCAGCAGCCAAGTGGTTAGCGGTTACAATGAGCAGTTCTTC | CASSQVVSGYNEQFF | TRBJ2-1 | TRBV4-3 | . | many
TGTGCCAGCAGGGGGTCTTTAGCGCTTAGAGGCGGAGATACGCAGTATTTT | CASRGSLALRGGDTQYF | TRBJ2-3 | TRBV28 | . | few
TGTGCCAGCAGTTTGCTAGCGGGGAACAATGAGCAGTTCTTC | CASSLLAGNNEQFF | TRBJ2-1 | TRBV28 | TRBD2 | many
TGTGCCAGCAGGAAAAGCGGGAGGGCCTCCTACAATGAGCAGTTCTTC | CASRKSGRASYNEQFF | TRBJ2-1 | TRBV11-2 | TRBD2 | many
TGTGCCAGCAGCCCCAGACAATGGGGGGGGCTTTATGGCTACACCTTC | CASSPRQWGGLYGYTF | TRBJ1-2 | TRBV3-1 | . | many
TGTGCCAGCAGTTCTATTGGACAGGGCGACTACGAGCAGTACTTC | CASSSIGQGDYEQYF | TRBJ2-7 | TRBV27 | TRBD1 | many
TGTGCCAGCAGCCCCTCAGGACTAGCCTACAATGAGCAGTTCTTC | CASSPSGLAYNEQFF | TRBJ2-1 | TRBV14 | TRBD2 | many
TGTGCCAGCAGTCCGACCCGGGCCAACCGGGGGTCCGGGGAGCTGTTTTTT | CASSPTRANRGSGELFF | TRBJ2-2 | TRBV27 | . | many
TGTGCCAGCAGCTTAGCCCCGACAGGGCCCACCTACGAGCAGTACTTC | CASSLAPTGPTYEQYF | TRBJ2-7 | TRBV7-9 | TRBD1 | many
TGTGCCAGCAAAGGGACAGGGGGTGAGACCCAGTACTTC | CASKGTGGETQYF | TRBJ2-5 | TRBV2 | TRBD1 | many
TGTGCCAGCAGTAGTACTAGCGGTGCCAATGAGCAGTTCTTC | CASSSTSGANEQFF | TRBJ2-1 | TRBV6-1 | TRBD2 | .